Shown below are 7 T cell receptor beta chains from a single sample sequenced in a study of early T cells in non-severe SARS-CoV-2 infection. TCRdb reanalysed the 5' RACE reads using MiXCR and keeps one entry per CDR3 protein. The sample has around 99,000 distinct CDR3 sequences, around 10% seen once. The sample taken for sequencing was whole blood. These receptors were taken from an adult who was a healthcare worker with PCR-confirmed SARS-CoV-2 infection or an uninfected control (not recorded which).

This clonotype was found many times. This rearrangement joins TRBV7-9 to TRBJ2-1; 7 nucleotides align to TRBD2. The length of the CDR3 is 13 residues. V was clipped by 7 bases and J by 6 bases; unmatched bases: 6. CDR1 SEHNR and CDR2 FQNEAQ come from the germline V gene (reference sequence). CDR3 residues: CASIGLDRNEQFF. CDR3 DNA: TGTGCCAGCATAGGACTAGATCGCAATGAGCAGTTCTTC.

This clonotype was seen only a few times. V and J are TRBV5-1 and TRBJ2-1, with D possibly called TRBD1 or TRBD2 (5 bases each). V was clipped by 4 bases and J by 1 base, with 15 bases between them. CDR1 and CDR2 from the germline V gene are SGHRS and YFSETQ. The CDR3 loop spans 16 amino acids. The CDR3 nucleotides are TGCGCCAGCAGCCCGAGGGGCAGCCAATCCTACAATGAGCAGTTCTTC. Its translation: CASSPRGSQSYNEQFF.

The sample holds many counts of this clonotype. V and J are TRBV7-8 and TRBJ2-7; 8 bases line up with TRBD2. CDR1 and CDR2 from the germline V gene are SGHVS and FQNEAQ. After removal of 5 bases from V and 5 bases from J, the junction contained 11 bases not matched to a gene. The CDR3 spans 15 residues. Here the CDR3 DNA reads TGTGCCAGCAGCCCCCCGGGACTAGGACCCGACGAGCAGTACTTC. Translated: CASSPPGLGPDEQYF.

This clonotype was detected many times. The chain links TRBV10-3 to TRBJ2-5; TRBD1 aligns across 7 bases. The V and J ends lost 3 bases and 3 bases, in that order; junction bases with no gene match: 4. The CDR3 is 14 residues long. Germline CDR1 is ENHRY and CDR2 is SYGVKD. The CDR3 region has the DNA TGTGCCATCAGTGACGGCCAGGGGGAAGAGACCCAGTACTTC. Its translation: CAISDGQGEETQYF.

The rearrangement uses TRBV9 and TRBJ2-7; 10 bases map to TRBD2. The CDR3 contains 15 residues. CDR1 and CDR2 from the germline V gene are SGDLS and YYNGEE. V trimming: 2 bases; J trimming: 2 bases; junction bases outside the gene matches: 4. The CDR3 DNA reads as TGTGCCAGCAGCGTGGGTCTAGCGGGGGCCTACGAGCAGTACTTC. Its translation is CASSVGLAGAYEQYF.

This clonotype has more than one count but fewer than ten. The V gene is TRBV18, the J gene TRBJ2-6; 8 bases are a match to TRBD1. The CDR3 is 19 residues long. The trim removed 1 base at V and 2 bases at J, leaving 10 bases unmatched. Germline assignment: CDR1 KGHSH and CDR2 LQKENI. Written as DNA, the CDR3 is TGTGCCAGCTCACCACTCGGACAGGGCGGCAGCGCTGGGGCCAACGTCCTGACTTTC. Translation: CASSPLGQGGSAGANVLTF.

This clonotype was found many times. V is TRBV30 and J is TRBJ1-1; 7 positions match TRBD1. The CDR3 covers 13 residues. The germline V gene encodes CDR1 GTSNPN and CDR2 SVGIG (reference sequence). V shed 5 bases and J 1 base; nucleotides not matched to a gene: 4. CDR3 region: CAWSGQANTEAFF. In DNA, the CDR3 is TGTGCCTGGTCTGGACAGGCGAACACTGAAGCTTTCTTT.